Below, 4 T cell receptor beta chains from the same sample are listed, as sequenced in a study of cytomegalovirus exposure and HLA in healthy donors. Primers included in the PCR were 60 Vbeta and 13 Jbeta primers. The table came from immunoSEQ multiplex PCR; TCRdb's copy has only in-frame clones and leaves some out. The profile shows more than 75,000 clones, 90% of them singletons. The source material was PBMCs. The receptors were gathered from a man aged 18 to 30 in good health and CMV-seronegative.

This clone has a single count. The rearrangement uses TRBV7-2 and TRBJ2-7; 8 bases line up with TRBD2. CDR3 length: 14 residues. CDR1 SGHTA and CDR2 FQGNSA come from the germline V gene. J gave up 3 bases and V 2 bases, and 3 bases lay outside the gene matches. In DNA, the CDR3 is TGTGCCAGCAGCTTATCCGGGACTAGCTACGAGCAGTACTTC. Encoded protein: CASSLSGTSYEQYF.

V gene TRBV5-1 combines with J gene TRBJ2-1, with 7 bases fitting TRBD2. With V trimmed by 4 bases and J by 0 bases, 13 bases remained unmatched. Germline lookup yields CDR1 SGHRS and CDR2 YFSETQ. CDR3 size: 18 residues. Here the CDR3 reads CASSRTTAGYNSYNEQFF. CDR3 in DNA: TGCGCCAGCAGCCGCACTACAGCGGGATATAACTCCTACAATGAGCAGTTCTTC.

The genes are TRBV18 and TRBJ2-1; 16 bases are a match to TRBD2. Per the germline V gene, CDR1 is KGHSH and CDR2 is LQKENI. J lost 1 base, V lost 5 bases, and 5 bases had no gene match. This CDR3 contains 18 residues. This CDR3 reads CASSKPGLAGGSYNEQFF. Written as DNA, the CDR3 is TGTGCCAGCTCAAAACCGGGACTAGCGGGAGGGTCCTACAATGAGCAGTTCTTC.

The chain employs TRBV19 and TRBJ2-1; 8 bases are a match to TRBD2. CDR3 length: 15 amino acids. Per the germline V gene, CDR1 is LNHDA and CDR2 is SQIVND (reference sequence). V shed 5 bases, J shed 7 bases, and the junction held 10 bases outside the gene matches. The CDR3 DNA reads TGTGCCAGTAGTTTAACTAGCGGTCATGTGAATGAGCAGTTCTTC. As protein: CASSLTSGHVNEQFF.